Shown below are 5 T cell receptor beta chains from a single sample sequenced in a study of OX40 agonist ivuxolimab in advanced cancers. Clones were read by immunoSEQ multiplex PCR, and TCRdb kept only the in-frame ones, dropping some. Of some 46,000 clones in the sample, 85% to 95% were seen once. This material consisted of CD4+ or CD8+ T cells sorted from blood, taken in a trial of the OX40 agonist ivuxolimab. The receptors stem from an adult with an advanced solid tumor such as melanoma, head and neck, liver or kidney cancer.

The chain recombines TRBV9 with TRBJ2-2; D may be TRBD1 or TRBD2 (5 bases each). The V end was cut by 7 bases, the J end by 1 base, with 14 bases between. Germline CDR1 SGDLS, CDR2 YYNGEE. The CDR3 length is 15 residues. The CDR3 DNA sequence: TGTGCCAGCGGGGGAGAACGTCGGAACACCGGGGAGCTGTTTTTT. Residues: CASGGERRNTGELFF. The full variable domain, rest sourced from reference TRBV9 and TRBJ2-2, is DSGVTQTPKHLITATGQRVTLRCSPRSGDLSVYWYQQSLDQGLQFLIQYYNGEERAKGNILERFSAQQFPDLHSELNLSSLELGDSALYFCASGGERRNTGELFFGEGSRLTVL.

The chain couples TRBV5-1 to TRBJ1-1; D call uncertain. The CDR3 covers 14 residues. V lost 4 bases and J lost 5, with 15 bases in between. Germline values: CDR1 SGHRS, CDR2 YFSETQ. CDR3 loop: CASSAPEAITEAFF. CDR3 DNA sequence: TGCGCCAGCAGCGCCCCGGAGGCTATTACTGAAGCTTTCTTT.

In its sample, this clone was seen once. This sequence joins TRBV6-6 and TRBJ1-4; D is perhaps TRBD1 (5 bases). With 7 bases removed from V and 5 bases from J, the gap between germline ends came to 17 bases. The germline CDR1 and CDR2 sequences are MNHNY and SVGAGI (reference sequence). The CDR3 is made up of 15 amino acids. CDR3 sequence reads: CASTLTAGPNEKLFF. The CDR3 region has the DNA TGTGCCAGCACCCTTACGGCGGGGCCGAATGAAAAACTGTTTTTT.

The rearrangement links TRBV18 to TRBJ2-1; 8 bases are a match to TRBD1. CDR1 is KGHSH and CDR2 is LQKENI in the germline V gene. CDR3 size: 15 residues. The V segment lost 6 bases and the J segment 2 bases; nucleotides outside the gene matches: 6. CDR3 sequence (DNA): TGTGCCAGCTCCTCCCCACAGGGGGCCTACAATGAGCAGTTCTTC. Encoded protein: CASSSPQGAYNEQFF.

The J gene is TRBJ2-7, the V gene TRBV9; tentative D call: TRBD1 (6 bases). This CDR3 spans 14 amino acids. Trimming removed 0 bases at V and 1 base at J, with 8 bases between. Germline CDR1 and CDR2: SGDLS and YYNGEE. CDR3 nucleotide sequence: TGTGCCAGCAGCGTAGAAGACAGGTCCTACGAGCAGTACTTC. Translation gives CASSVEDRSYEQYF.